The clone carrying this T cell receptor (beta chain) appeared many times. This specimen belongs to a study of T-cell reconstitution after alpha-beta-depleted transplantation in children. Unique molecular identifiers tagged the TCRbeta library. TCRdb fed the PCR reads into MiXCR, producing one record per CDR3 protein. Here the sample spans about 360,000 distinct CDR3 sequences, less than 15% being singletons. CDR1 is SGHAT and CDR2 is FQNNGV in the germline V gene. The germline V and J ends were trimmed by 2 bases and 0 bases, with 5 bases remaining between them. This CDR3 region has 15 residues. The specimen comprised PBMCs, sampled from the stem cell graft. This receptor was identified in a human donor who donated a stem cell graft to a child with Fanconi anemia. The chain combines TRBV11-2 with TRBJ2-6; D is undetermined. In DNA, the CDR3 is TGTGCCAGCAGCTTATTGGACTCTGGGGCCAACGTCCTGACTTTC. It is translated as CASSLLDSGANVLTF.